A single sample gave rise to the 8 T cell receptor beta chains below, sequenced in a study of blood T cell repertoires in COVID-19. Profiled with immunoSEQ multiplex PCR; TCRdb holds only in-frame clones, not every one. The sample comprises 90,000 to 150,000 clones, 85% of which are singletons, and about a tenth rests with the top ten. What was sequenced was peripheral blood. All receptors come from an elderly man with acute or convalescent COVID-19.

V gene TRBV6-2 or TRBV6-3 combines with J gene TRBJ1-3, with a tentative D call TRBD1 (5 bases). Germline loops: CDR1 MNHEY, CDR2 SVGEGT. V lost 2 bases and J 4 bases, leaving 9 bases between the germline ends. The CDR3 is made up of 14 amino acids. This CDR3 is CASSYGGAGNTIYF. CDR3 nucleotide sequence: TGTGCCAGCAGTTACGGTGGGGCCGGAAACACCATATATTTT.

This chain uses TRBV5-4 with TRBJ2-5; 12 bases fit TRBD1. The CDR3 runs 14 residues. Per germline, CDR1 SGHNT and CDR2 YYREEE (reference sequence). Trimming at V came to 5 bases and at J to 5 bases, leaving 4 bases not matched to a gene. Written as DNA, the CDR3 is TGTGCCAGCAGTAGGGACAGGGGGCAGGAGACCCAGTACTTC. It yields the protein CASSRDRGQETQYF.

The chain joins TRBV9 to TRBJ2-7; 9 bases agree with TRBD1. Germline V gives CDR1 SGDLS, CDR2 YYNGEE. CDR3 length: 15 residues. V lost 6 bases and J lost 0; bases outside the gene matches: 7. The CDR3 DNA reads as TGTGCCAGCACCGCTGGGACAGGGAGCTCCTACGAGCAGTACTTC. Translated, it gives CASTAGTGSSYEQYF.

J is TRBJ2-3 and V is TRBV3-1 (or the pseudogene TRBV3-2); 11 bases map to TRBD1. The V and J ends lost 3 bases and 4 bases, in that order; junction bases with no gene match: 3. Looked up from germline, CDR1 is LGHDT and CDR2 is YNNKEL (reference sequence). The CDR3 spans 15 residues. CDR3 nucleotides: TGTGCCAGCAGCCACGGGACAGGGGGGGCAGATACGCAGTATTTT. Protein sequence: CASSHGTGGADTQYF.

This rearrangement joins TRBV28 to TRBJ1-5; 8 bases agree with TRBD1. This CDR3 is 14 amino acids long. Germline V gene lookup returns CDR1 MDHEN and CDR2 SYDVKM. V shed 7 bases and J 7 bases; nucleotides not matched to a gene: 9. CDR3 DNA: TGTGCCAGCAAAATGGACAGGGAGGAGCAGCCCCAGCATTTT. Encoded protein: CASKMDREEQPQHF.

V is TRBV30 and J is TRBJ1-4; 9 bases map to TRBD1. The CDR3 has 14 amino acids. Germline CDR1 reads GTSNPN; CDR2 reads SVGIG (reference sequence). J was trimmed by 5 bases and V by 0 bases; bases with no gene match: 1. The CDR3 loop is CAWSVGTGNEKLFF. CDR3 in DNA: TGTGCCTGGAGTGTCGGGACAGGGAATGAAAAACTGTTTTTT.

This chain joins TRBV29-1 and TRBJ1-5, with a possible D match to TRBD1 (5 bases). Germline CDR1 and CDR2: SQVTM and ANQGSEA. CDR3 length equals 13 residues. Trimming took off 5 bases at V and 3 bases at J, with 11 bases between the two ends. CDR3 residues: CSVSDSSNQPQHF. As DNA, the CDR3 is TGCAGCGTTTCCGACAGCTCCAATCAGCCCCAGCATTTT.

The chain carries TRBV18 and TRBJ1-1, with TRBD1 matching over 7 bases. With 5 bases clipped from V and 4 bases from J, the junction kept 7 bases outside the gene matches. Germline CDR1 and CDR2: KGHSH and LQKENI. This CDR3 is built from 14 residues. The CDR3 loop is CASSSYRGSTEAFF. In DNA, the CDR3 is TGTGCCAGCTCATCTTACAGGGGAAGCACTGAAGCTTTCTTT. Complete variable domain (other parts from reference TRBV18 and TRBJ1-1): NAGVMQNPRHLVRRRGQEARLRCSPMKGHSHVYWYRQLPEEGLKFMVYLQKENIIDESGMPKERFSAEFPKEGPSILRIQQVVRGDSAAYFCASSSYRGSTEAFFGQGTRLTVV.